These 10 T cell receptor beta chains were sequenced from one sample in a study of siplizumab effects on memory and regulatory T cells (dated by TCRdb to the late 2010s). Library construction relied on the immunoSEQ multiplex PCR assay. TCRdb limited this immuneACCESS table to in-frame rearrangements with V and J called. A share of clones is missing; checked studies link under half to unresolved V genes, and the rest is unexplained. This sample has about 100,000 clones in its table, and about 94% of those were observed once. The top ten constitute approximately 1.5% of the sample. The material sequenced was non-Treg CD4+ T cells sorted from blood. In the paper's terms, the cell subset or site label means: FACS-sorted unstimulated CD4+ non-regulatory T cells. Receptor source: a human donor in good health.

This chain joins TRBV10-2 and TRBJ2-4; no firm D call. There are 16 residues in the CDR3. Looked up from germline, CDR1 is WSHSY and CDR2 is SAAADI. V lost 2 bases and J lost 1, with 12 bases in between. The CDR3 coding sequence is TGCGCCAGCAGTGAGCCCGGCAGTCGGGCCAAAAACATTCAGTACTTC. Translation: CASSEPGSRAKNIQYF.

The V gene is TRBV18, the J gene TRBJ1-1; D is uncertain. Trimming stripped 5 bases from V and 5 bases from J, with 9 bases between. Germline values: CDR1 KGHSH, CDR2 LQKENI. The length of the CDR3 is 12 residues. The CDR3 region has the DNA TGTGCCAGCTCATGGGGTCTAACTGAAGCTTTCTTT. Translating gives CASSWGLTEAFF.

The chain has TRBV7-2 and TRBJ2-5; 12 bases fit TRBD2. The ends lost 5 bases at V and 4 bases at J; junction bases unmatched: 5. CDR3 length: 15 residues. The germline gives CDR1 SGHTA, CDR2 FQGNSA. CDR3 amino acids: CASSPPGLAGETQYF. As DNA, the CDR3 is TGTGCCAGCAGCCCCCCGGGACTAGCGGGAGAGACCCAGTACTTC. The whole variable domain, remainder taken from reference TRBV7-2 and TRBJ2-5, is GAGVSQSPSNKVTEKGKDVELRCDPISGHTALYWYRQSLGQGLEFLIYFQGNSAPDKSGLPSDRFSAERTGGSVSTLTIQRTQQEDSAVYLCASSPPGLAGETQYFGPGTRLLVL.

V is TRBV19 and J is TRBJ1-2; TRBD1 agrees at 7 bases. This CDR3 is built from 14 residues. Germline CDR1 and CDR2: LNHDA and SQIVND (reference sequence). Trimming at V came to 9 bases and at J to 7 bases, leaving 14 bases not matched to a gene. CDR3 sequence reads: CASGTADFMGGYTF. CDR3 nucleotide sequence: TGTGCCAGCGGGACAGCAGACTTTATGGGTGGCTACACCTTC.

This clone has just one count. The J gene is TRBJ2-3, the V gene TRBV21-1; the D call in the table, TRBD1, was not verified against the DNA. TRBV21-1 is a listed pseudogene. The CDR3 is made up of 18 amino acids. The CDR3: CASSKAPRTGASTDTQYF. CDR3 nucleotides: TGTGCCAGCAGCAAAGCGCCAAGAACAGGGGCTAGCACAGATACGCAGTATTTT.

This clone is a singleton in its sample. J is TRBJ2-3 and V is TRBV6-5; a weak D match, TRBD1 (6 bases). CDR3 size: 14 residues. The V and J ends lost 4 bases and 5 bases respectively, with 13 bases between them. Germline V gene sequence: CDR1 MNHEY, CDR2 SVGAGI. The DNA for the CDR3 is TGTGCCAGCAGTTCACCAGGGGTGCGAGATACGCAGTATTTT. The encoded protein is CASSSPGVRDTQYF.

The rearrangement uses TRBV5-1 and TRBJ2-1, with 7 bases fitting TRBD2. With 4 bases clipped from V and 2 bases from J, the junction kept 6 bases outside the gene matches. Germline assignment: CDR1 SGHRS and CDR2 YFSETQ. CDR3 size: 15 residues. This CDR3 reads CASSGGLDAYNEQFF. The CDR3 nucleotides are TGCGCCAGCAGCGGCGGACTAGATGCCTACAATGAGCAGTTCTTC.

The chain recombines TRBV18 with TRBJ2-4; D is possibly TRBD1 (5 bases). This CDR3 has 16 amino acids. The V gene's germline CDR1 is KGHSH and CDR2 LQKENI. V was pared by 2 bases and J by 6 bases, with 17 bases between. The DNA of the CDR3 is TGTGCCAGCTCACCAGTTAAGGGGCAGAACGGAAACATTCAGTACTTC. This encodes CASSPVKGQNGNIQYF.

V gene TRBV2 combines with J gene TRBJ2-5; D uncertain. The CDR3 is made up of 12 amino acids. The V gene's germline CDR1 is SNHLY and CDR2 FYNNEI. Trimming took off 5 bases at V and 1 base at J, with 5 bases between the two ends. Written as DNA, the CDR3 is TGTGCCAGCAGTAGGGTCCAAGAGACCCAGTACTTC. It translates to CASSRVQETQYF. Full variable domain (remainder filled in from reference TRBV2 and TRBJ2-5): EPEVTQTPSHQVTQMGQEVILRCVPISNHLYFYWYRQILGQKVEFLVSFYNNEISEKSEIFDDQFSVERPDGSNFTLKIRSTKLEDSAMYFCASSRVQETQYFGPGTRLLVL.

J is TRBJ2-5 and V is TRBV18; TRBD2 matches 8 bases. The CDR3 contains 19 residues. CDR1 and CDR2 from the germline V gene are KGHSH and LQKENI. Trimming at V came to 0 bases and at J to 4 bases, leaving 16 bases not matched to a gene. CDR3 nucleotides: TGTGCCAGCTCACCACCGGTGTCCTTGCGGGAGGTGTTTTCAGAGACCCAGTACTTC. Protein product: CASSPPVSLREVFSETQYF.